Included here is one T cell receptor beta chain sequence, with context. Its specificity is not known. Blood was collected once per donor into heparin, averaging approximately 110 mL. These data are taken from a study of beta chain features in type 1 diabetes. Study-wide results and limits: The study found fewer insertions and more deletions at VDJ junctions in type 1 diabetes patients. Among patients, naive, central memory and Treg TCRB repertoires appeared more similar than among healthy donors.

The isolated RNA, all of it, was reverse transcribed, so expressed TCRB transcripts were what got sequenced. Naive, central memory and regulatory T cell samples averaged approximately 3.5 million immunoSEQ reads each. Assay used: immunoSEQ multiplex PCR; TCRdb lists only in-frame clones, some missing. Of hundreds of thousands of clones listed, over 65% are singletons. V trimming: 2 bases; J trimming: 5 bases; junction bases outside the gene matches: 4. CDR1 SGDLS and CDR2 YYNGEE come from the germline V gene. The CDR3 runs 13 residues. Material for sequencing was naive CD4+ T cells from blood. The chain employs TRBV9 and TRBJ2-7, with 7 bases lining up with TRBD2. The sequence was collected from a man aged 25-45 years in good health. The CDR3 sequence is CASSVLTSDEQYF. The CDR3, as DNA: TGTGCCAGCAGCGTCCTTACTAGCGACGAGCAGTACTTC.